This entry lists 30 T cell receptor beta chains sequenced from one sample in a study of human T cells and chemical hapten exposure. TCRdb used MiXCR to reprocess the RACE reads, holding one entry per CDR3 protein. The sample lists 300,000 to 400,000 distinct CDR3 sequences; about 7% were seen once. The time point is: patch test 1, 2 weeks after DPC sensitization. Stated treatment: therapeutic diphenylcyclopropenone sensitization with weekly scalp DPC. The specimen comprised whole blood, sampled in connection with sensitization to the hapten diphenylcyclopropenone (DPC). The receptors were sampled from a woman under 30 with alopecia areata. Some clones in this sample may be carry-over from other donors' samples.

This clonotype was detected ten times or more. The chain carries TRBV5-1 and TRBJ2-3, with TRBD1 matching 9 bases. The CDR3 covers 14 residues. V shed 0 bases, J shed 4 bases, and the junction held 0 bases outside the gene matches. Germline lookup yields CDR1 SGHRS and CDR2 YFSETQ. As DNA, the CDR3 is TGCGCCAGCAGCTTGGGACAGGGGGCAGATACGCAGTATTTT. Translated: CASSLGQGADTQYF.

This clonotype was counted at least ten times. The V gene is TRBV6-2 or TRBV6-3, the J gene TRBJ2-3; a weak D match, TRBD2 (6 bases). This CDR3 comprises 15 residues. Trimming pared 0 bases from V and 1 base from J, leaving 8 bases between. Per the germline V gene, CDR1 is MNHEY and CDR2 is SVGEGT. In DNA form, the CDR3 reads TGTGCCAGCAGTTACTCGGCGGGACGCACAGATACGCAGTATTTT. It yields the protein CASSYSAGRTDTQYF.

This clonotype was counted at least ten times. The CDR3 region has the DNA TGTGCCAGCAGTTTCATAGAAGAGACCCAGTACTTC. It is translated as CASSFIEETQYF. The V call is TRBV2, the J call TRBJ2-5; no definite D call. The CDR3 extends over 12 amino acids. Germline V gene sequence: CDR1 SNHLY, CDR2 FYNNEI. V was shortened by 5 bases and J by 3 bases, with 7 bases between the two germline ends.

This clonotype was counted ten times or more. The chain joins TRBV14 to TRBJ1-2; D gene uncertain. This CDR3 spans 15 amino acids. Germline V gene data show CDR1 as SGHDN and CDR2 as FVKESK. V was shortened by 1 base and J by 8 bases, with 17 bases between the two germline ends. CDR3 DNA sequence: TGTGCCAGCAGCCAAGGGGCCGCAGGACCCCTCGGCTACACCTTC. This sequence encodes CASSQGAAGPLGYTF.

This clonotype was seen a few times. CDR3 nucleotides: TGTGCCAGCAGACCCAATGGGCACAATGAGCAGTTCTTC. Translated, it gives CASRPNGHNEQFF. The rearrangement uses TRBV7-2 and TRBJ2-1; D uncertain. Germline V lookup: CDR1 SGHTA, CDR2 FQGNSA. V lost 6 bases to trimming and J lost 5 bases, with 11 bases between them. This CDR3 spans 13 amino acids.

This clonotype was picked up many times. The chain has TRBV7-6 and TRBJ2-2; D not certain. Trimming shortened V by 3 bases and J by 0 bases, and 8 bases separated the two germline ends. The CDR3 is 15 residues long. The germline V gene has CDR1 SGHVS and CDR2 FNYEAQ. The CDR3 region has the DNA TGTGCCAGCAGCTTGGGTTTCGCGAACACCGGGGAGCTGTTTTTT. This codes for CASSLGFANTGELFF.

The CDR3 sequence: CASSPFGTGSEKLFF. The CDR3, as DNA: TGTGCCAGCAGTCCTTTCGGGACAGGCTCTGAAAAACTGTTTTTT. This chain connects TRBV12-3 or TRBV12-4 to TRBJ1-4; 8 positions agree with TRBD1. The CDR3 runs to 15 residues. The V gene end was trimmed by 5 bases and the J gene end by 7 bases; junction bases not matched to a gene: 9.

To note about this clonotype: Its ends do not fully match the called genes, so a read error is possible. The chain couples TRBV7-7 to TRBJ1-5; D unclear. The CDR3 is made up of 9 amino acids. Germline V lookup: CDR1 SSHAT, CDR2 FNYEAQ (reference sequence). The CDR3 region has the DNA TGTGCTAGCAGCTTACCCCAGCATTTT. As protein: CASSLPQHF.

V gene TRBV3-1 combines with J gene TRBJ2-2; D might be TRBD2 (5 bases). From germline, CDR1 is LGHDT and CDR2 YNNKEL (reference sequence). The length of the CDR3 is 14 residues. Trimming took off 1 base at V and 3 bases at J, with 6 bases between the two ends. CDR3: CASSQVDYTGELFF. Here the CDR3 DNA reads TGTGCCAGCAGCCAAGTGGACTACACCGGGGAGCTGTTTTTT. Based on the CDR3 plus reference TRBV3-1 and TRBJ2-2, the full variable domain is DTAVSQTPKYLVTQMGNDKSIKCEQNLGHDTMYWYKQDSKKFLKIMFSYNNKELIINETVPNRFSPKSPDKAHLNLHINSLELGDSAVYFCASSQVDYTGELFFGEGSRLTVL.

This clonotype was recorded at least ten times. The chain couples TRBV7-6 to TRBJ2-7; D is possibly TRBD1 or TRBD2 (5 bases each). V shed 3 bases and J shed 6 bases, with 15 bases lying between them. The CDR3 totals 14 residues. Per the germline V gene, CDR1 is SGHVS and CDR2 is FNYEAQ. CDR3 in amino acids: CASSLGVAQGEQYF. CDR3 DNA sequence: TGTGCCAGCAGCTTGGGGGTCGCGCAGGGCGAGCAGTACTTC. The variable domain in full, completed from reference TRBV7-6 and TRBJ2-7, reads GAGVSQSPRYKVTKRGQDVALRCDPISGHVSLYWYRQALGQGPEFLTYFNYEAQQDKSGLPNDRFSAERPEGSISTLTIQRTEQRDSAMYRCASSLGVAQGEQYFGPGTRLTVT.

The chain has TRBV20-1 and TRBJ1-6; D call uncertain. The CDR3 is 12 amino acids. From germline, CDR1 is DFQATT and CDR2 SNEGSKA (reference sequence). Trimming took 1 base from V and 12 from J, leaving 10 bases between them. CDR3: CSARGGDRPLHF. In DNA, the CDR3 is TGCAGTGCTAGAGGAGGAGATAGACCCCTCCACTTT.

There are many counts of this clonotype. The rearrangement joins TRBV4-3 to TRBJ2-6; D is unresolved. Germline values: CDR1 LGHNA, CDR2 YSLEER. V was shortened by 1 base and J by 0 bases, with 4 bases between the two germline ends. CDR3 length: 15 residues. The CDR3 region is CASSQGDSGANVLTF. In nucleotides, the CDR3 is TGCGCCAGCAGCCAAGGCGACTCTGGGGCCAACGTCCTGACTTTC.

The gene calls are TRBV29-1 and TRBJ1-2; D gene ambiguous. V lost 4 bases, J lost 6 bases, and 15 bases lay in between. The CDR3 consists of 13 residues. Germline values: CDR1 SQVTM, CDR2 ANQGSEA. For the CDR3, the DNA is TGCAGCGTTGCCCCTGGAACGGAAAATGGCTACACCTTC. Residues: CSVAPGTENGYTF.

The chain is built from TRBV5-4 and TRBJ1-1, with a weak D call TRBD1 (5 bases). This CDR3 comprises 15 residues. Trimming left V 2 bases short and J 0 bases short, with 11 bases between. Germline assignment: CDR1 SGHNT and CDR2 YYREEE (reference sequence). The CDR3 DNA reads as TGTGCCAGCAGCTTAGACAGTTACATGAACACTGAAGCTTTCTTT. Amino acid sequence: CASSLDSYMNTEAFF.

This clonotype was observed a few times. The chain couples TRBV6-2 or TRBV6-3 to TRBJ2-7; 9 bases fit TRBD1. V lost 5 bases and J lost 0; bases outside the gene matches: 14. CDR3 length: 18 residues. Germline V gene lookup returns CDR1 MNHEY and CDR2 SVGEGT. This CDR3 reads CASSQPLTGTGISYEQYF. The CDR3 region has the DNA TGTGCCAGCAGTCAACCGTTAACCGGGACAGGGATCTCCTACGAGCAGTACTTC.

A word on this clonotype: Being one base from a much bigger clone, this may be a read error. The CDR3 coding sequence is TGCGCCAGCAGCCGGGACACAGCGAGAGACGAGCAGTACTTC. This encodes CASSRDTARDEQYF. V and J are TRBV4-3 and TRBJ2-7; D might be TRBD1 (6 bases). CDR3 size: 14 residues. CDR1 and CDR2 (germline): LGHNA, YSLEER. V dropped 4 bases and J dropped 5 bases, with 15 bases sitting between them.

This chain joins TRBV6-5 and TRBJ1-6, with D unresolved. The CDR3 is 13 residues long. Germline assignment: CDR1 MNHEY and CDR2 SVGAGI. V was pared by 7 bases and J by 5 bases, with 9 bases between. This chain's CDR3 is CASKAMNNSPLHF. As DNA, the CDR3 is TGTGCCAGCAAGGCGATGAATAATTCACCCCTCCACTTT.

This clonotype was observed a few times. V usage is TRBV20-1 and J usage is TRBJ1-5; D is unresolved. The length of the CDR3 is 12 residues. Germline V gene sequence: CDR1 DFQATT, CDR2 SNEGSKA (reference sequence). Trimming took 5 bases from V and 5 from J, leaving 10 bases between them. The CDR3, as DNA: TGCAGTGCTGGGTTTGGAGATCAGCCCCAGCATTTT. This sequence encodes CSAGFGDQPQHF.

V is TRBV2 and J is TRBJ2-5, with 9 bases matching TRBD1. The germline CDR1 and CDR2 sequences are SNHLY and FYNNEI. V was clipped by 8 bases and J by 2 bases; unmatched bases: 6. The CDR3 sequence is 14 residues long. This CDR3 is CASSGQGRQETQYF. CDR3 bases: TGTGCCAGCTCGGGACAGGGCCGACAAGAGACCCAGTACTTC.

This clonotype was detected many times. The chain is built from TRBV4-3 and TRBJ2-1, with D unresolved. Germline CDR1 LGHNA, CDR2 YSLEER. The ends were cut back, 4 bases at V and 0 bases at J, with 16 bases in the middle. The CDR3 runs to 17 residues. The CDR3 loop reads CASSRDRTVSSYNEQFF. The CDR3 nucleotides read TGCGCCAGCAGCCGTGATAGGACGGTCAGCTCCTACAATGAGCAGTTCTTC.

This sequence joins TRBV5-5 and TRBJ1-1; 7 nucleotides line up with TRBD1. The CDR3 covers 14 residues. From germline, CDR1 is SGHKS and CDR2 YYEKEE (reference sequence). The J segment lost 3 bases and the V segment lost 3 bases, leaving 5 bases of the junction unmatched. The CDR3 coding sequence is TGTGCCAGCAGCTACCGGACAGGAGACACTGAAGCTTTCTTT. Translation: CASSYRTGDTEAFF.

This chain connects TRBV12-3 or TRBV12-4 to TRBJ2-7; D is possibly TRBD2 (6 bases). CDR3 length: 14 amino acids. V was pared by 3 bases and J by 5 bases, with 14 bases between. The DNA for the CDR3 is TGTGCCAGCAGTTTTAGGCGGGGATCTGACGAGCAGTACTTC. Amino acid sequence: CASSFRRGSDEQYF.

This clonotype has only a few counts. The chain carries TRBV18 and TRBJ2-3; no reliable D call. The CDR3 runs to 13 residues. Germline V lookup: CDR1 KGHSH, CDR2 LQKENI. Trimming took 6 bases from V and 1 from J, leaving 8 bases between them. The CDR3 DNA reads as TGTGCCAGCTCGGGCGTGCGCACAGATACGCAGTATTTT. Its translation: CASSGVRTDTQYF.

This clonotype was detected only a few times. This chain connects TRBV7-9 to TRBJ2-6; D not certain. The germline V gene has CDR1 SEHNR and CDR2 FQNEAQ (reference sequence). There are 17 residues in the CDR3. Trimming removed 3 bases at V and 0 bases at J, with 12 bases between. The CDR3 here is CASSFLRANSGANVLTF. As DNA, the CDR3 is TGTGCCAGCAGCTTCTTAAGGGCCAACTCTGGGGCCAACGTCCTGACTTTC.

This rearrangement joins TRBV5-6 to TRBJ2-7; 7 bases line up with TRBD2. The CDR3 totals 12 residues. Trimming removed 4 bases from V and 5 bases from J; junction bases left unmatched: 3. Germline V CDR1 and CDR2: SGHDT, YYEEEE. For the CDR3, the DNA is TGTGCCAGCAGCCGGGAGGTAAACGAGCAGTACTTC. Translation: CASSREVNEQYF.

This clonotype was counted a few times. The chain employs TRBV27 and TRBJ1-1; TRBD1 matches 9 bases. Germline V lookup: CDR1 MNHEY, CDR2 SMNVEV (reference sequence). CDR3 size: 11 residues. Trimming took 6 bases from V and 8 from J; bases not matched to a gene: 1. As DNA, the CDR3 is TGTGCCAGCAGAACAGGGGGCGAAGCTTTCTTT. Translated, it gives CASRTGGEAFF.

The chain couples TRBV7-9 to TRBJ2-3; D possibly matches TRBD1 or TRBD2 (6 bases each). In germline, CDR1 is SEHNR, CDR2 FQNEAQ (reference sequence). V was shortened by 1 base and J by 4 bases, with 9 bases between the two germline ends. CDR3 length equals 14 residues. The DNA of the CDR3 is TGTGCCAGCAGCTTAGTAAGGGGGGCAGATACGCAGTATTTT. Encoded protein: CASSLVRGADTQYF.

This clonotype has at least ten counts. This chain links TRBV6-5 with TRBJ2-3, with a possible D match to TRBD2 (6 bases). This CDR3 is built from 15 residues. In germline, CDR1 is MNHEY, CDR2 SVGAGI. The ends were cut back, 5 bases at V and 1 base at J, with 13 bases in the middle. CDR3 DNA sequence: TGTGCCAGCAGTAGGGCTAGCGACCGCACAGATACGCAGTATTTT. It yields the protein CASSRASDRTDTQYF.

This clonotype was found a few times. The V gene is TRBV27, the J gene TRBJ2-1, with 9 bases identical to TRBD1. Germline values: CDR1 MNHEY, CDR2 SMNVEV (reference sequence). Germline trimming cut 4 bases from V and 6 bases from J; bases unmatched to any gene: 13. The CDR3 totals 17 residues. The CDR3 DNA reads TGTGCCAGCAGTTCGGACCTACAGGGGGCTGTGAGCAATGAGCAGTTCTTC. Protein: CASSSDLQGAVSNEQFF.

This clonotype was picked up a small number of times. The gene calls are TRBV5-6 and TRBJ1-2; perhaps TRBD1 as D (5 bases). V lost 1 base to trimming and J lost 8 bases, with 15 bases between them. Germline CDR1 SGHDT, CDR2 YYEEEE. The CDR3 spans 14 residues. The CDR3, as DNA: TGTGCCAGCAGCTTGTTACCTCCCGGGGACGGCTACACCTTC. Translating gives CASSLLPPGDGYTF.